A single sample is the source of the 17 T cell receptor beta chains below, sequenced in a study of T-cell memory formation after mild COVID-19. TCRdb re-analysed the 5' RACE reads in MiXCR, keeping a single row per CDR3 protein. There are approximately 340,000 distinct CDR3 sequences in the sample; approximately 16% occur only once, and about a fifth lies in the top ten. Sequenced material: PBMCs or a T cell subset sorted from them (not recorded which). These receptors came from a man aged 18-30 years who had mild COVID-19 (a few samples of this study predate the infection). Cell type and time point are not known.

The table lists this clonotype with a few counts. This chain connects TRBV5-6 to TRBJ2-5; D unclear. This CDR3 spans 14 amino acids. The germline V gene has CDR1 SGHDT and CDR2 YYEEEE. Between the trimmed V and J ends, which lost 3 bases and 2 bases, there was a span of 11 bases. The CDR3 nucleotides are TGTGCCAGCAGCTATGGGCTCTCACAAGAGACCCAGTACTTC. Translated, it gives CASSYGLSQETQYF.

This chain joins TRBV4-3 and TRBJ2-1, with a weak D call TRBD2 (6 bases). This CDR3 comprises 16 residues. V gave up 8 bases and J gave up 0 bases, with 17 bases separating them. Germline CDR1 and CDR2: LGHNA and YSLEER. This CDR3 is CASSFAGGGSYNEQFF. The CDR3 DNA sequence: TGCGCCAGCTCTTTCGCCGGGGGTGGCTCCTACAATGAGCAGTTCTTC.

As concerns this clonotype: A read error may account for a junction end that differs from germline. The CDR3 reads CASSRGTSGPSTGTQYF. In DNA, the CDR3 is TGTGCCAGCAGCCGGGGGACTAGCGGACCCTCCACAGGTACGCAGTATTTT. The gene calls are TRBV7-3 and TRBJ2-3; 11 nucleotides match TRBD2. Germline V CDR1 and CDR2: SGHTA, FQGTGA. The CDR3 runs to 17 residues.

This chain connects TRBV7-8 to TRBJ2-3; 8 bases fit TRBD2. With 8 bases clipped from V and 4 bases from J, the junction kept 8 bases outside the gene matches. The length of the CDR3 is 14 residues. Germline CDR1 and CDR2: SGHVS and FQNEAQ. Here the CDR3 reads CASDIAGTSDTQYF. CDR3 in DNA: TGTGCCAGCGACATAGCGGGGACCTCAGATACGCAGTATTTT.

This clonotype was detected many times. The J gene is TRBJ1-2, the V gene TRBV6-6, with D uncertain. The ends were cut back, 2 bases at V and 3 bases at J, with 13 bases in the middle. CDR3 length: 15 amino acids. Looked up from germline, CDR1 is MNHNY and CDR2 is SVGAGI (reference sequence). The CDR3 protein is CASSYDPTIDYGYTF. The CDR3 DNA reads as TGTGCCAGCAGTTACGACCCGACTATCGACTATGGCTACACCTTC.

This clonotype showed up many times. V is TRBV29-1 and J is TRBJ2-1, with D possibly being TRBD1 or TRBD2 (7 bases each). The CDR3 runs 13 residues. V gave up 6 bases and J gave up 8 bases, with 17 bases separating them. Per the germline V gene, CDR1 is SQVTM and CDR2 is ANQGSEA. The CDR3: CSVWGQGGDEQFF. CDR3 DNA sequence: TGCAGCGTCTGGGGGCAGGGGGGGGATGAGCAGTTCTTC.

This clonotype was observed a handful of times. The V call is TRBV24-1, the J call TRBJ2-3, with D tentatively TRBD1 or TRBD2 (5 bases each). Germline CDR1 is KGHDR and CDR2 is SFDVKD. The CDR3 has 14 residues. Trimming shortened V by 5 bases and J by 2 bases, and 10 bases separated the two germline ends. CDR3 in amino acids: CATSGGAATDTQYF. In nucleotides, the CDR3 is TGTGCCACCAGTGGAGGGGCAGCCACAGATACGCAGTATTTT.

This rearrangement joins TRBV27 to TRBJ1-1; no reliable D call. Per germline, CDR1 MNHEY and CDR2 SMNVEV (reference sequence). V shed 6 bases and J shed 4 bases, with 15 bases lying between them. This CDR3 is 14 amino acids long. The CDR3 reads CASRRNLRVTEAFF. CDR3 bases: TGTGCCAGCAGACGGAATCTAAGGGTCACTGAAGCTTTCTTT.

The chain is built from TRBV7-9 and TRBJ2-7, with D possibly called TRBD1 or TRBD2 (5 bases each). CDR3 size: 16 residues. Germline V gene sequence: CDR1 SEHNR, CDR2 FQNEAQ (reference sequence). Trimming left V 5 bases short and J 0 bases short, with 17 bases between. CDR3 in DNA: TGTGCCAGCAGCCCGCCGTCCGGGGCCTTCTCCTACGAGCAGTACGTC. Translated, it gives CASSPPSGAFSYEQYV.

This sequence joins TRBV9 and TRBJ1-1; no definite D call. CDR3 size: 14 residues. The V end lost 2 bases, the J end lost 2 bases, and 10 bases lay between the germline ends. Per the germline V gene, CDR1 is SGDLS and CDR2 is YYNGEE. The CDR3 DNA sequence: TGTGCCAGCAGCGTGTCGCCGGGAAACACTGAAGCTTTCTTT. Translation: CASSVSPGNTEAFF.

In DNA form, the CDR3 reads TGTGCCAGCTCACGTCTAGCCGGGACAGGGGACAATGAGCAGTTCTTC. The encoded protein is CASSRLAGTGDNEQFF. The chain uses TRBV18 and TRBJ2-1; 10 bases align to TRBD1. CDR1 is KGHSH, CDR2 LQKENI, per germline. J lost 5 bases, V lost 4 bases, and 8 bases had no gene match. CDR3 length equals 16 residues. Complete variable domain (other parts from reference TRBV18 and TRBJ2-1): NAGVMQNPRHLVRRRGQEARLRCSPMKGHSHVYWYRQLPEEGLKFMVYLQKENIIDESGMPKERFSAEFPKEGPSILRIQQVVRGDSAAYFCASSRLAGTGDNEQFFGPGTRLTVL.

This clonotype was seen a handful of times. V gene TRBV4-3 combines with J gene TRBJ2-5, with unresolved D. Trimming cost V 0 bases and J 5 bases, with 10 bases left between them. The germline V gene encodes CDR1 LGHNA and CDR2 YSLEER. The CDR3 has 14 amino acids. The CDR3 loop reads CASSQDLGLETQYF. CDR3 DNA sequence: TGCGCCAGCAGCCAAGATTTGGGGTTGGAGACCCAGTACTTC.

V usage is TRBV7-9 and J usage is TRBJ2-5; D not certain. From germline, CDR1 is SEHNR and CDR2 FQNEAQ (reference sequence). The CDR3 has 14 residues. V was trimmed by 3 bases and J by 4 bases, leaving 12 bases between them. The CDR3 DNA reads TGTGCCAGCAGCTTCGGACGACGGGTAGAGACCCAGTACTTC. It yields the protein CASSFGRRVETQYF.

CDR3 nucleotides: TGTGCCAGCAGTCCAGGGCTAGCGGGTGCCTACAATGAGCAGTTCTTC. It specifies CASSPGLAGAYNEQFF. The chain has TRBV6-5 and TRBJ2-1; 8 bases are shared with TRBD2. The CDR3 runs 16 residues. Germline V gene lookup returns CDR1 MNHEY and CDR2 SVGAGI. Trimming at V came to 5 bases and at J to 2 bases, leaving 8 bases not matched to a gene.

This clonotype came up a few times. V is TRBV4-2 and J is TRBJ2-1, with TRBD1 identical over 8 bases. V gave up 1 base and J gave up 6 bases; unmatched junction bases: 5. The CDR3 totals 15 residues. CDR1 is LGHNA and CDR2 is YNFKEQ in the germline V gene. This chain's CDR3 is CASSQGRGLSNEQFF. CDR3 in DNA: TGTGCCAGCAGCCAAGGCAGGGGGCTCTCCAATGAGCAGTTCTTC.

The CDR3 loop is CASSTQGSNQPQHF. DNA of the CDR3: TGTGCCAGCAGTACCCAGGGTTCTAATCAGCCCCAGCATTTT. J is TRBJ1-5 and V is TRBV12-3 or TRBV12-4; tentative D call: TRBD1 (5 bases). Trimming cost V 5 bases and J 4 bases, with 12 bases left between them. This CDR3 region has 14 residues.

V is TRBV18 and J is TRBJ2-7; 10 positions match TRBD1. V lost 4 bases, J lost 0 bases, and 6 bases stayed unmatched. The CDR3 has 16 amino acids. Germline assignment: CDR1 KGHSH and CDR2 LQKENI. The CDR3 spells CASSLPDRGYSYEQYF. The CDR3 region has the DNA TGTGCCAGCTCACTACCGGACAGGGGGTACTCCTACGAGCAGTACTTC.